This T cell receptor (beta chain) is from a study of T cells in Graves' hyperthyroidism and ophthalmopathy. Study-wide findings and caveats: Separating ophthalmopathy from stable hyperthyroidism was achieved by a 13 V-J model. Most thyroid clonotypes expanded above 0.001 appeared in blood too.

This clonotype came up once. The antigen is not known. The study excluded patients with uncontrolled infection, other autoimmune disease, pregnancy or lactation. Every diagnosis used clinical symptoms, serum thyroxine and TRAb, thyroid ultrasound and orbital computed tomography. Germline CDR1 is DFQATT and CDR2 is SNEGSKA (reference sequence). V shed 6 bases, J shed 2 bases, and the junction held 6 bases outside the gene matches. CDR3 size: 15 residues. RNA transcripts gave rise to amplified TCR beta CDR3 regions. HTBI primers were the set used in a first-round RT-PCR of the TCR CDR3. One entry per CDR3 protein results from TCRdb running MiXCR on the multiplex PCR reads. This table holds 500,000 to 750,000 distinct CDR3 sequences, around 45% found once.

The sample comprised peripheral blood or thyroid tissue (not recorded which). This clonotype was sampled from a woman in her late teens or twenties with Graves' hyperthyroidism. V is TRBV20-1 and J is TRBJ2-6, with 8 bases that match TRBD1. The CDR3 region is CSAEKDRAGANVLTF. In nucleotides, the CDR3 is TGCAGTGCGGAAAAGGACAGGGCTGGGGCCAACGTCCTGACTTTC.